What follows is one T cell receptor (beta chain) and its context. The same CDR3 can be traced to other DNA sequences in this sample. The data derive from a study of blood T cell repertoires in COVID-19. For the study at large: Nucleic acid was either cDNA or gDNA, and it came from T cells, B-cell-depleted T cells, or PBMCs.

V lost 2 bases and J 4 bases, leaving 6 bases between the germline ends. The germline V gene has CDR1 SEHNR and CDR2 FQNEAQ (reference sequence). The CDR3 is made up of 12 amino acids. Authors' data handling: Reference gene primer amplification yielded estimated nucleated cell counts. Produced via immunoSEQ multiplex PCR; TCRdb's table is partial and in-frame only. D and trimming were read from the DNA, whereas the V and J calls and clone size are those reported in that table. Of about 200,000 clones detected, about 86% appear once; the ten largest clones hold over 2%. The source material was peripheral blood. V and J are TRBV7-9 and TRBJ2-7, with TRBD2 as a possible D gene (5 bases). The origin of this receptor is a woman aged 50 to 60 with acute or convalescent COVID-19. The CDR3: CASSLSGYEQYF. In nucleotides, the CDR3 is TGTGCCAGCAGCTTATCGGGGTACGAGCAGTACTTC.